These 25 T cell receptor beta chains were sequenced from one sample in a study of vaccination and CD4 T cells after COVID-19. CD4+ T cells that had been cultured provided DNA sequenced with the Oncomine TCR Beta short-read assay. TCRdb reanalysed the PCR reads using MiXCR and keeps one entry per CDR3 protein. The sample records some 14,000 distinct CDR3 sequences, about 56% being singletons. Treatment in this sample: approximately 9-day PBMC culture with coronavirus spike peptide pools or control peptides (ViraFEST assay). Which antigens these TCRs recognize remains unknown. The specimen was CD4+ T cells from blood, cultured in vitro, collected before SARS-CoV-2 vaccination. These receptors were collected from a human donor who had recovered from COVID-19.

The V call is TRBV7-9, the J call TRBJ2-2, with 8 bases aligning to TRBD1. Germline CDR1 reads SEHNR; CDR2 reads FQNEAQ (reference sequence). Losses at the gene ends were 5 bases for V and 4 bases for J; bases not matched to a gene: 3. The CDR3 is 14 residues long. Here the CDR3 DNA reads TGTGCCAGCAGCGCCACAGGGGGCACCGGGGAGCTGTTTTTT. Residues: CASSATGGTGELFF.

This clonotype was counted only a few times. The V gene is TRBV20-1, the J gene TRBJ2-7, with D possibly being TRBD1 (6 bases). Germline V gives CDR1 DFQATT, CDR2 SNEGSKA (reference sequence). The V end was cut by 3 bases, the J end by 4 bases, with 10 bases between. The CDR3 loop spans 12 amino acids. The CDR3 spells CSARGQFYEQYF. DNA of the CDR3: TGCAGTGCTAGGGGACAATTTTACGAGCAGTACTTC.

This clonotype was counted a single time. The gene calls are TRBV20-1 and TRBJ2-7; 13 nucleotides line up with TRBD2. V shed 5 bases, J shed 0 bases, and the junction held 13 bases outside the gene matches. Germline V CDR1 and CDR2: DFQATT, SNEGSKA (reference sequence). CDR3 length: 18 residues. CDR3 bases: TGCAGTGCTCGACGGACTAGCGGGGGAGTCTGGAGCTCCTACGAGCAGTACTTC. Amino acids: CSARRTSGGVWSSYEQYF.

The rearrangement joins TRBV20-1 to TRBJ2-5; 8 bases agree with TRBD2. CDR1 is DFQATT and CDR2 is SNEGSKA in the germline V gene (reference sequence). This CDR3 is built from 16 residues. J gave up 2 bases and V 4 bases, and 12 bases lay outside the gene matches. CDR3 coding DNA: TGCAGTGCTACCCCCCCTTCCGGGAGGGTACAAGAGACCCAGTACTTC. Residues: CSATPPSGRVQETQYF.

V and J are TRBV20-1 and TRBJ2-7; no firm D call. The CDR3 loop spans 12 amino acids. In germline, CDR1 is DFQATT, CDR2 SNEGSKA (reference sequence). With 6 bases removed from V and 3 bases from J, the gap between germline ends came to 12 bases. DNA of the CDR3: TGCAGTGCAGGCCTTGGGGTCTACGAGCAGTACTTC. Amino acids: CSAGLGVYEQYF.

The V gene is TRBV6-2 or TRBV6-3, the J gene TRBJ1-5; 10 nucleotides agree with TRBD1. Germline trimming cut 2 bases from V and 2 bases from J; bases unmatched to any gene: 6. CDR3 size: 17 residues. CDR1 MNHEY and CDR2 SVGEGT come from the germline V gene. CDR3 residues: CASSYDGTGVGNQPQHF. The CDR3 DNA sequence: TGTGCCAGCAGTTACGACGGGACAGGGGTAGGCAATCAGCCCCAGCATTTT.

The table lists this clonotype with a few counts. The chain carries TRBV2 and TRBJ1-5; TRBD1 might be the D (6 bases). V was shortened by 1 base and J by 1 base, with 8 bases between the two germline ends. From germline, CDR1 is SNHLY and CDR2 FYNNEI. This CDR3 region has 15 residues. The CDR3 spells CASSEEGDSNQPQHF. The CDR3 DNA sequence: TGTGCCAGCAGTGAAGAGGGGGACAGCAATCAGCCCCAGCATTTT.

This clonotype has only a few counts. CDR3 protein: CASANPGGANYGYTF. The CDR3 DNA follows: TGTGCCAGTGCCAACCCGGGCGGAGCTAACTATGGCTACACCTTC. The J gene is TRBJ1-2, the V gene TRBV19; unclear D gene. Germline assignment: CDR1 LNHDA and CDR2 SQIVND (reference sequence). Trimming removed 8 bases at V and 0 bases at J, with 16 bases between. The CDR3 loop spans 15 amino acids. Looking up the rest from reference TRBV19 and TRBJ1-2 gives the full variable domain: DGGITQSPKYLFRKEGQNVTLSCEQNLNHDAMYWYRQDPGQGLRLIYYSQIVNDFQKGDIAEGYSVSREKKESFPLTVTSAQKNPTAFYLCASANPGGANYGYTFGSGTRLTVV.

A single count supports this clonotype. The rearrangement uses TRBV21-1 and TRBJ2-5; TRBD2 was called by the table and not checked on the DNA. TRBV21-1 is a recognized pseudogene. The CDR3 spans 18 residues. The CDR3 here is CASSKSLGHSAYQETQYF. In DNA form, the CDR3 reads TGTGCCAGCAGCAAAAGCCTGGGCCACAGCGCTTACCAAGAGACCCAGTACTTC.

The CDR3 DNA sequence: TGTGCCAGCAGCTTAGCCGGAGGCCAAGAGACCCAGTACTTC. Its translation: CASSLAGGQETQYF. J is TRBJ2-5 and V is TRBV7-9; possibly TRBD2 for D (5 bases). The germline V gene has CDR1 SEHNR and CDR2 FQNEAQ (reference sequence). With 0 bases removed from V and 1 base from J, the gap between germline ends came to 6 bases. CDR3 size: 14 residues.

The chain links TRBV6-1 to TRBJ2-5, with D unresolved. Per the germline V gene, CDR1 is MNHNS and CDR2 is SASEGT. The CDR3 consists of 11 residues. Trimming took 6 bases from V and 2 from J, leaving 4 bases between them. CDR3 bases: TGTGCCAGCAGATGGCAAGAGACCCAGTACTTC. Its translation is CASRWQETQYF.

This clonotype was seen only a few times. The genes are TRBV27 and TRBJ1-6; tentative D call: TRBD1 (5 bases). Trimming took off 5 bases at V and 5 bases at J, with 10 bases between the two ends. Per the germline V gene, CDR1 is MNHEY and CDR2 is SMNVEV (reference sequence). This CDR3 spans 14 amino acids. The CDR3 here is CASSNRGNNSPLHF. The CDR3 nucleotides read TGTGCCAGCAGTAACCGGGGCAATAATTCACCCCTCCACTTT.

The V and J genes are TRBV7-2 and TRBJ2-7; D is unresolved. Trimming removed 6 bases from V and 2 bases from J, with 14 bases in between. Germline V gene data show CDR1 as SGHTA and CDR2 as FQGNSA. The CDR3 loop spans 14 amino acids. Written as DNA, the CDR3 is TGTGCCAGCAGTCCCCGGCAGGTTGCCTACGAGCAGTACTTC. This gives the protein CASSPRQVAYEQYF.

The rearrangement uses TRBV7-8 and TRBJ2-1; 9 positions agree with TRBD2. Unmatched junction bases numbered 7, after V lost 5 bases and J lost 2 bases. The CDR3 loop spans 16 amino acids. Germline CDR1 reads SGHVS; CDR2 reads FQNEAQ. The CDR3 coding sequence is TGTGCCAGCAGCCCGGGACTAGCCGAAGCCTACAATGAGCAGTTCTTC. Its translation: CASSPGLAEAYNEQFF.

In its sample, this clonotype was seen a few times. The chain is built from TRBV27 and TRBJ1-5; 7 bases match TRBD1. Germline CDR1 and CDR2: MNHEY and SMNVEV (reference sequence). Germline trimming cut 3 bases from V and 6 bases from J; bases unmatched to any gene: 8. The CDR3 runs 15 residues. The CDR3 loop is CASSLTGTRSQPQHF. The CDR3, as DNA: TGTGCCAGCAGTTTGACAGGGACGCGTAGTCAGCCCCAGCATTTT.

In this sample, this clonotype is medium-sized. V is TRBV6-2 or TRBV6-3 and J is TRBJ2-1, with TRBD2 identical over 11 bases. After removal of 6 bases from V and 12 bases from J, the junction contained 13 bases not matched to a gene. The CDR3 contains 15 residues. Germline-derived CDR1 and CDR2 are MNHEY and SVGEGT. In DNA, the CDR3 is TGTGCCAGCAGAGAACTAGCGGGGGTTTCGGTTAGGCAGTTCTTC. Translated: CASRELAGVSVRQFF.

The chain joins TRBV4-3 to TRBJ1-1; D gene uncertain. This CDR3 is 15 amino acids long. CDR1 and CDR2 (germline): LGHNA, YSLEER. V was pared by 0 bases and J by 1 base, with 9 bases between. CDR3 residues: CASSQEGTENTEAFF. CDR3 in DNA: TGCGCCAGCAGCCAAGAGGGAACTGAGAACACTGAAGCTTTCTTT.

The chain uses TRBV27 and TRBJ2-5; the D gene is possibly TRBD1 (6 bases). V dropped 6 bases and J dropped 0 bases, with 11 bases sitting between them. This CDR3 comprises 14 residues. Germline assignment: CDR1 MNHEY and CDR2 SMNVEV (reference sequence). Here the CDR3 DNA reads TGTGCCAGCAGCCCAACAGGGTACCAAGAGACCCAGTACTTC. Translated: CASSPTGYQETQYF.

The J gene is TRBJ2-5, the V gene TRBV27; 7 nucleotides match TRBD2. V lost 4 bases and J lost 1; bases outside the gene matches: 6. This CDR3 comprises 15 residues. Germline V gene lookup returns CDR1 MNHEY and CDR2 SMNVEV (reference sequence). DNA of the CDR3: TGTGCCAGCAGTTCGTGGGCTAGCGGCCAAGAGACCCAGTACTTC. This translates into CASSSWASGQETQYF.

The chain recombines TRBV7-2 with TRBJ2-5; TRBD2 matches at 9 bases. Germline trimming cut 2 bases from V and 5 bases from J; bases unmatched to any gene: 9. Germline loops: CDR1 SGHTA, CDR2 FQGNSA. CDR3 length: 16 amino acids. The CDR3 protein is CASSLRVSGRGETQYF. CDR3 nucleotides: TGTGCCAGCAGCTTAAGGGTTAGCGGGAGAGGGGAGACCCAGTACTTC. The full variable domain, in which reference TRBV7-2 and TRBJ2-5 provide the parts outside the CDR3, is GAGVSQSPSNKVTEKGKDVELRCDPISGHTALYWYRQSLGQGLEFLIYFQGNSAPDKSGLPSDRFSAERTGGSVSTLTIQRTQQEDSAVYLCASSLRVSGRGETQYFGPGTRLLVL.

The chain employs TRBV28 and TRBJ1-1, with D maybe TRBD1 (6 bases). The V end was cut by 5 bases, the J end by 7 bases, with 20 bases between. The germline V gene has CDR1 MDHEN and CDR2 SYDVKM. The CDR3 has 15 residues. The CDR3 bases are TGTGCCAGCAGTCCCCGTAACGACAGGTACAGTGAAGCTTTCTTT. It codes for CASSPRNDRYSEAFF.

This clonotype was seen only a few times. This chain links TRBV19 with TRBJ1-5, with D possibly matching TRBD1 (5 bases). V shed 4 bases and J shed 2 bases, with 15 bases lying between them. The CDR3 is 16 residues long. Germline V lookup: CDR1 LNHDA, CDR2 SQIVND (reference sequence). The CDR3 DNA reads TGTGCCAGTAGTACTCAGACGGGGGGTGGCAATCAGCCCCAGCATTTT. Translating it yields CASSTQTGGGNQPQHF. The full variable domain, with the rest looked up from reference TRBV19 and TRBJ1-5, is DGGITQSPKYLFRKEGQNVTLSCEQNLNHDAMYWYRQDPGQGLRLIYYSQIVNDFQKGDIAEGYSVSREKKESFPLTVTSAQKNPTAFYLCASSTQTGGGNQPQHFGDGTRLSIL.

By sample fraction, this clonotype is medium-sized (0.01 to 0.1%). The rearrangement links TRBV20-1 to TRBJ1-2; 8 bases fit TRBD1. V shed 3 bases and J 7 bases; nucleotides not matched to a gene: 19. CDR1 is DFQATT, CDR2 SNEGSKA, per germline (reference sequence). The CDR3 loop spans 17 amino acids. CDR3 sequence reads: CSASEYGTGDLLRGYTF. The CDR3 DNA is TGCAGTGCTAGTGAATATGGGACAGGAGACCTATTACGTGGCTACACCTTC.

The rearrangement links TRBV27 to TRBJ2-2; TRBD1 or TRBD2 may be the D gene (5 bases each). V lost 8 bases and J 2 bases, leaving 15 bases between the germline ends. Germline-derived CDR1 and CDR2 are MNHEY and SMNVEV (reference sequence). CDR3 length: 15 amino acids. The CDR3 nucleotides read TGTGCCAGCGGGGTCCCCGGGACCAACACCGGGGAGCTGTTTTTT. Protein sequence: CASGVPGTNTGELFF.

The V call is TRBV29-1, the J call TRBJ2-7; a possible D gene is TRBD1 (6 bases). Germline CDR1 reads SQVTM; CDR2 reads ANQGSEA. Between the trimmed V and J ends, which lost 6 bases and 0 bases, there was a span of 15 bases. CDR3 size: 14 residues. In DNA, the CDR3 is TGCAGCGTCAACGACAGGAGTGCCTCCTACGAGCAGTACTTC. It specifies CSVNDRSASYEQYF.